This record covers a single T cell receptor (beta chain). Its antigen is currently unknown. This record belongs to a study of shared clonotypes between healthy human individuals. Trimming took 4 bases from V and 1 from J, leaving 15 bases between them. CDR1 and CDR2 from the germline V gene are SEHNR and FQNEAQ (reference sequence). The CDR3 sequence is 16 residues long. All participating donors were Caucasian adults from Nashville, Tennessee. Findings and caveats of the study: Several donors had around 5% of their naive CD4 clonotypes in common.

Produced via immunoSEQ multiplex PCR; TCRdb's table is partial and in-frame only. The data contain over 1.4 million clones, roughly 96% of them singletons. Sequencing was carried out using naive CD4+ T cells sorted from blood. The sample's subset: CD45RA+ positively selected. This TCR came from a man aged 30 to 45 in good health. This chain uses TRBV7-9 with TRBJ2-3; D gene unclear. The CDR3 loop is CASSSTTGRGTDTQYF. The DNA for the CDR3 is TGTGCCAGCAGCTCCACCACTGGTCGTGGCACAGATACGCAGTATTTT. The full variable domain, its missing parts supplied by reference TRBV7-9 and TRBJ2-3, is DTGVSQNPRHKITKRGQNVTFRCDPISEHNRLYWYRQTLGQGPEFLTYFQNEAQLEKSRLLSDRFSAERPKGSFSTLEIQRTEQGDSAMYLCASSSTTGRGTDTQYFGPGTRLTVL.